These 32 T cell receptor beta chains originate from one sample sequenced in a study of chemoradiotherapy in HPV16-positive cancers. Assay used: immunoSEQ multiplex PCR; TCRdb lists only in-frame clones, some missing. The table records 2,500 to 3,000 clones, 85% of them present only once. The sequenced sample was blood, obtained from a patient who underwent chemoradiotherapy. These receptors came from a human donor with HPV-associated anogenital cancer.

The rearrangement joins TRBV11-2 to TRBJ2-7; no clear D. Germline assignment: CDR1 SGHAT and CDR2 FQNNGV. This CDR3 comprises 14 residues. V was trimmed by 4 bases and J by 0 bases, leaving 10 bases between them. The CDR3: CASSSGPSSYEQYF. CDR3 DNA: TGTGCCAGCAGCTCCGGGCCTAGCTCCTACGAGCAGTACTTC.

As for this clone: The junction and the germline gene differ at one end; a read error may be behind it. This chain joins TRBV29-1 and TRBJ2-1; TRBD2 is a possible D gene (6 bases). Germline V lookup: CDR1 SQVTM, CDR2 ANQGSEA. The CDR3 covers 11 residues. CDR3 sequence (DNA): TGCAGCGTTGAAGAGTCTAGCGAGCCGTTCTTC. Protein: CSVEESSEPFF.

The gene calls are TRBV5-1 and TRBJ1-3; 7 nucleotides line up with TRBD1. The CDR3 is 17 residues long. Trimming at V came to 0 bases and at J to 6 bases, leaving 12 bases not matched to a gene. CDR1 and CDR2 from the germline V gene are SGHRS and YFSETQ. The chain's CDR3 is CASSLGGLQGLANTIYF. The CDR3, as DNA: TGCGCCAGCAGCTTGGGGGGACTACAGGGGCTCGCAAACACCATATATTTT. Drawing the rest from reference TRBV5-1 and TRBJ1-3, the complete variable domain is KAGVTQTPRYLIKTRGQQVTLSCSPISGHRSVSWYQQTPGQGLQFLFEYFSETQRNKGNFPGRFSGRQFSNSRSEMNVSTLELGDSALYLCASSLGGLQGLANTIYFGEGSWLTVV.

This chain connects TRBV7-8 to TRBJ2-1; 9 bases are a match to TRBD1. The J segment lost 6 bases and the V segment lost 5 bases, leaving 5 bases of the junction unmatched. This CDR3 has 14 amino acids. Germline lookup yields CDR1 SGHVS and CDR2 FQNEAQ. CDR3 bases: TGTGCCAGCAGCCGACAGGGGGTAGTCAATGAGCAGTTCTTC. Protein: CASSRQGVVNEQFF.

The rearrangement uses TRBV6-6 and TRBJ2-7; D remains ambiguous. Per germline, CDR1 MNHNY and CDR2 SVGAGI (reference sequence). Trimming shortened V by 9 bases and J by 1 base, and 1 base separated the two germline ends. This CDR3 has 9 residues. The CDR3 coding sequence is TGTGCCAGTTCCTACGAGCAGTACTTC. Translating gives CASSYEQYF.

V and J are TRBV7-9 and TRBJ2-7; D is possibly TRBD1 or TRBD2 (5 bases each). Germline lookup yields CDR1 SEHNR and CDR2 FQNEAQ (reference sequence). The CDR3 sequence is 15 residues long. Trimming took 3 bases from V and 5 from J, leaving 17 bases between them. The CDR3 loop reads CASSFGSRDGDEQYF. The CDR3 coding sequence is TGTGCCAGCAGCTTCGGGTCTCGGGACGGCGACGAGCAGTACTTC.

This CDR3 is CASSSGTDTQYF. CDR3 in DNA: TGTGCCAGCAGTTCGGGCACAGATACGCAGTATTTT. The chain carries TRBV27 and TRBJ2-3; no definite D call. The CDR3 extends over 12 amino acids. CDR1 is MNHEY, CDR2 SMNVEV, per germline (reference sequence). The V end was cut by 4 bases, the J end by 1 base, with 3 bases between.

This clone was detected once. The J gene is TRBJ1-3, the V gene TRBV9; tentative D call: TRBD1 (6 bases). This CDR3 contains 20 residues. Germline V gene sequence: CDR1 SGDLS, CDR2 YYNGEE. Between the trimmed V and J ends, which lost 3 bases and 0 bases, there was a span of 25 bases. CDR3 nucleotide sequence: TGTGCCAGCAGCGCTGAGGGGGACACAGGGTTCTCGCTCTCTGGAAACACCATATATTTT. It encodes CASSAEGDTGFSLSGNTIYF. The variable domain in full, with the rest retrieved from reference TRBV9 and TRBJ1-3, is DSGVTQTPKHLITATGQRVTLRCSPRSGDLSVYWYQQSLDQGLQFLIQYYNGEERAKGNILERFSAQQFPDLHSELNLSSLELGDSALYFCASSAEGDTGFSLSGNTIYFGEGSWLTVV.

V and J are TRBV19 and TRBJ1-1, with unresolved D. Germline values: CDR1 LNHDA, CDR2 SQIVND (reference sequence). The germline V and J ends were trimmed by 2 bases and 0 bases, with 7 bases remaining between them. The CDR3 covers 14 residues. CDR3 sequence: CASSIKAMNTEAFF. Written as DNA, the CDR3 is TGTGCCAGTAGTATAAAGGCAATGAACACTGAAGCTTTCTTT.

CDR3 protein: CASSRDSNEKLFF. DNA of the CDR3: TGTGCCAGCTCACGGGACTCTAATGAAAAACTGTTTTTT. J is TRBJ1-4 and V is TRBV18; the D gene is possibly TRBD1 (5 bases). The CDR3 runs 13 residues. Looked up from germline, CDR1 is KGHSH and CDR2 is LQKENI. V lost 4 bases to trimming and J lost 3 bases, with 6 bases between them. The variable domain in full, with the rest retrieved from reference TRBV18 and TRBJ1-4, is NAGVMQNPRHLVRRRGQEARLRCSPMKGHSHVYWYRQLPEEGLKFMVYLQKENIIDESGMPKERFSAEFPKEGPSILRIQQVVRGDSAAYFCASSRDSNEKLFFGSGTQLSVL.

The gene calls are TRBV5-1 and TRBJ2-6; 8 nucleotides align to TRBD2. The J segment lost 3 bases and the V segment lost 4 bases, leaving 6 bases of the junction unmatched. The germline V gene has CDR1 SGHRS and CDR2 YFSETQ. The CDR3 runs to 16 residues. CDR3 protein: CASSPGLAVGANVLTF. The CDR3 DNA reads TGCGCCAGCAGCCCAGGACTAGCTGTTGGGGCCAACGTCCTGACTTTC.

This chain joins TRBV27 and TRBJ2-7; 9 positions agree with TRBD1. V trimming: 7 bases; J trimming: 4 bases; junction bases outside the gene matches: 8. Germline CDR1 and CDR2: MNHEY and SMNVEV (reference sequence). This CDR3 comprises 14 residues. CDR3 sequence (DNA): TGTGCCAGCAAGATGGTGACAGGGGGATACGAGCAGTACTTC. Translated, it gives CASKMVTGGYEQYF.

The gene calls are TRBV2 and TRBJ2-5, with D possibly being TRBD2 (5 bases). This CDR3 has 16 amino acids. V was shortened by 1 base and J by 0 bases, with 12 bases between the two germline ends. Germline V lookup: CDR1 SNHLY, CDR2 FYNNEI. The CDR3: CASSEGTFAYQETQYF. The CDR3 region has the DNA TGTGCCAGCAGTGAAGGGACTTTCGCGTACCAAGAGACCCAGTACTTC.

The chain combines TRBV27 with TRBJ1-1; 9 nucleotides align to TRBD1. The junction had 12 bases not matched to a gene; V was cut back by 5 bases and J by 5 bases. CDR3 length equals 16 residues. The germline CDR1 and CDR2 sequences are MNHEY and SMNVEV (reference sequence). The chain's CDR3 is CASSPTGGKERTEAFF. Written as DNA, the CDR3 is TGTGCCAGCAGTCCGACAGGGGGAAAGGAGAGGACTGAAGCTTTCTTT.

With respect to this clone: At one of its ends the junction is not consistent with the germline gene, which may arise from a read error. The genes are TRBV9 and TRBJ1-1; D is unclear. The CDR3 spans 14 residues. CDR1 SGDLS and CDR2 YYNGEE come from the germline V gene. The CDR3 loop is CASSAASGNTEAFF. The CDR3 nucleotides are TGTGCCAGCAGCGCTGCCTCGGGGAACACCGAAGCTTTCTTT.

The chain links TRBV5-4 to TRBJ1-2; perhaps TRBD1 as D (5 bases). The CDR3 length is 13 residues. Germline V CDR1 and CDR2: SGHNT, YYREEE (reference sequence). With 0 bases removed from V and 3 bases from J, the gap between germline ends came to 6 bases. This chain's CDR3 is CASSLGGDYGYTF. The CDR3 nucleotides read TGTGCCAGCAGCTTGGGGGGGGACTATGGCTACACCTTC.

V and J are TRBV9 and TRBJ2-5; D possibly matches TRBD1 or TRBD2 (5 bases each). The V gene's germline CDR1 is SGDLS and CDR2 YYNGEE. The CDR3 has 14 residues. Deletions cut 0 bases from V and 5 bases from J, with 11 bases between. In nucleotides, the CDR3 is TGTGCCAGCAGCGTAGTGGGGGAGAGGGAGACCCAGTACTTC. Its protein product is CASSVVGERETQYF.

The genes are TRBV30 and TRBJ1-6, with 9 bases aligning to TRBD1. V lost 1 base to trimming and J lost 9 bases; unmatched junction nucleotides: 4. CDR1 and CDR2 (germline): GTSNPN, SVGIG (reference sequence). This CDR3 region has 14 residues. CDR3 sequence reads: CAWSEGTGSSPLHF. In DNA, the CDR3 is TGTGCCTGGAGTGAAGGGACAGGGAGTTCACCCCTCCACTTT.

Here the CDR3 DNA reads TGCGCCAGCAGCTTGGAAGGGGGGAGGCAAGAGACCCAGTACTTC. Translation gives CASSLEGGRQETQYF. The rearrangement joins TRBV5-1 to TRBJ2-5, with D perhaps assigned TRBD1 or TRBD2 (6 bases each). CDR1 is SGHRS, CDR2 YFSETQ, per germline. The CDR3 length is 15 residues. The ends were cut back, 0 bases at V and 2 bases at J, with 11 bases in the middle. Complete variable domain (other parts from reference TRBV5-1 and TRBJ2-5): KAGVTQTPRYLIKTRGQQVTLSCSPISGHRSVSWYQQTPGQGLQFLFEYFSETQRNKGNFPGRFSGRQFSNSRSEMNVSTLELGDSALYLCASSLEGGRQETQYFGPGTRLLVL.

This chain connects TRBV7-2 to TRBJ1-2; 8 bases are a match to TRBD1. V gave up 4 bases and J gave up 6 bases; unmatched junction bases: 7. This CDR3 has 14 residues. Germline V CDR1 and CDR2: SGHTA, FQGNSA. The chain's CDR3 is CASSSTGGRDGYTF. The CDR3 bases are TGTGCCAGCAGCTCAACAGGGGGAAGGGATGGCTACACCTTC.

This clone occurred a few times. The genes are TRBV2 and TRBJ1-2, with D uncertain. Trimming stripped 7 bases from V and 5 bases from J, with 14 bases between. Germline lookup yields CDR1 SNHLY and CDR2 FYNNEI. This CDR3 spans 13 amino acids. The CDR3 reads CASNPTQEYGYTF. CDR3 coding DNA: TGTGCCAGCAATCCGACACAAGAATATGGCTACACCTTC.

The chain has TRBV11-2 and TRBJ2-3, with D hard to call. The CDR3 has 15 amino acids. With 5 bases removed from V and 0 bases from J, the gap between germline ends came to 12 bases. CDR1 SGHAT and CDR2 FQNNGV come from the germline V gene. CDR3 in DNA: TGTGCCAGCAGCCGCAGAGGAACTAGCACAGATACGCAGTATTTT. Protein sequence: CASSRRGTSTDTQYF.

Only one count was recorded for this clone. V is TRBV29-1 and J is TRBJ2-3; D gene ambiguous. Germline V gene sequence: CDR1 SQVTM, CDR2 ANQGSEA. Trimming left V 1 base short and J 4 bases short, with 3 bases between. CDR3 length equals 11 residues. The CDR3 coding sequence is TGCAGCGTTGAAGGGTCAGATACGCAGTATTTT. Translation: CSVEGSDTQYF.

The chain uses TRBV11-2 and TRBJ2-5; 13 bases fit TRBD2. The CDR3 runs 15 residues. J gave up 4 bases and V 5 bases, and 4 bases lay outside the gene matches. Germline V gene data show CDR1 as SGHAT and CDR2 as FQNNGV. CDR3 loop: CASSLGLAGSETQYF. The DNA for the CDR3 is TGTGCCAGCAGCCTGGGACTAGCGGGGTCAGAGACCCAGTACTTC.

The chain carries TRBV7-9 and TRBJ2-7, with D perhaps matching TRBD2 (5 bases). Trimming took 2 bases from V and 3 from J, leaving 11 bases between them. Germline V gives CDR1 SEHNR, CDR2 FQNEAQ (reference sequence). This CDR3 spans 14 amino acids. The CDR3 region is CASSLTGVIYEQYV. For the CDR3, the DNA is TGTGCCAGCAGCTTAACCGGGGTAATCTACGAGCAGTACGTC.

This clone has a handful of counts. The chain employs TRBV16 and TRBJ2-6, with D unresolved. CDR1 KGHSY and CDR2 FQNENV come from the germline V gene. Between the trimmed V and J ends, which lost 0 bases and 0 bases, there was a span of 9 bases. The CDR3 extends over 17 amino acids. This chain's CDR3 is CASSQSRHLSGANVLTF. The DNA for the CDR3 is TGTGCCAGCAGCCAATCGCGACACCTCTCTGGGGCCAACGTCCTGACTTTC.

The CDR3 DNA reads TGTGCCAGTTCGCAGGGGACTAACCGGGAGCTGTTTTTT. Its translation: CASSQGTNRELFF. The V gene is TRBV7-9, the J gene TRBJ2-2; perhaps TRBD2 as D (7 bases). The CDR3 covers 13 residues. From germline, CDR1 is SEHNR and CDR2 FQNEAQ (reference sequence). Trimming removed 9 bases at V and 9 bases at J, with 17 bases between. Full variable domain (missing parts from reference TRBV7-9 and TRBJ2-2): DTGVSQNPRHKITKRGQNVTFRCDPISEHNRLYWYRQTLGQGPEFLTYFQNEAQLEKSRLLSDRFSAERPKGSFSTLEIQRTEQGDSAMYLCASSQGTNRELFFGEGSRLTVL.

The genes are TRBV19 and TRBJ2-4, with unresolved D. Germline CDR1 reads LNHDA; CDR2 reads SQIVND (reference sequence). This CDR3 is built from 14 residues. With 4 bases removed from V and 6 bases from J, the gap between germline ends came to 13 bases. CDR3 loop: CASSKTEPGNIQYF. CDR3 nucleotides: TGTGCCAGTAGTAAAACAGAACCGGGAAACATTCAGTACTTC.

The chain carries TRBV19 and TRBJ2-2, with 7 bases that match TRBD1. The CDR3 runs 14 residues. Germline lookup yields CDR1 LNHDA and CDR2 SQIVND (reference sequence). V was clipped by 7 bases and J by 1 base; unmatched bases: 3. CDR3 loop: CASKRDRNTGELFF. In nucleotides, the CDR3 is TGTGCCAGTAAGAGGGACAGGAACACCGGGGAGCTGTTTTTT.

V is TRBV19 and J is TRBJ1-3, with a weak D call TRBD1 (5 bases). Germline V lookup: CDR1 LNHDA, CDR2 SQIVND (reference sequence). V gave up 0 bases and J gave up 7 bases, with 16 bases separating them. This CDR3 contains 16 residues. Written as DNA, the CDR3 is TGTGCCAGTAGTATAGATCAGGGATATCGGAGGAACACCATATATTTT. This gives the protein CASSIDQGYRRNTIYF.

V gene TRBV30 combines with J gene TRBJ1-1; no clear D. Germline CDR1 reads GTSNPN; CDR2 reads SVGIG (reference sequence). The CDR3 spans 13 residues. The ends were cut back, 5 bases at V and 6 bases at J, with 16 bases in the middle. This CDR3 is CAWCFVIGSEAFF. In DNA form, the CDR3 reads TGTGCCTGGTGCTTTGTAATTGGGTCTGAAGCTTTCTTT.

The chain has TRBV5-1 and TRBJ2-3; a weak D match, TRBD1 (5 bases). This CDR3 is 14 amino acids long. Germline V gene sequence: CDR1 SGHRS, CDR2 YFSETQ. The V end was cut by 2 bases, the J end by 4 bases, with 11 bases between. CDR3 nucleotides: TGCGCCAGCAGCTTTCAGGGTCAGGCAGATACGCAGTATTTT. As protein: CASSFQGQADTQYF.